The entry below gives a single T cell receptor beta chain sequence along with its context. Here immunoSEQ multiplex PCR was the method, and the copy in TCRdb shows in-frame clones only, minus some. The sample contains tens of thousands of clones, approximately 94% of which appear only once. These data belong to a study of T cell changes during pregnancy in multiple sclerosis. The receptor was isolated from a female donor with multiple sclerosis, enrolled in a pregnancy study. This material consisted of CD8+ T cells from peripheral blood mononuclear cells, taken in the first trimester of pregnancy.

The CDR3 coding sequence is TGTGCCAGCAGATCAGACAGCCTAAATCAGCCCCAGCATTTT. It translates to CASRSDSLNQPQHF. The V call is TRBV6-6, the J call TRBJ1-5; TRBD1 might be the D (5 bases). The germline V gene has CDR1 MNHNY and CDR2 SVGAGI (reference sequence). V gave up 6 bases and J gave up 4 bases, with 13 bases separating them. The CDR3 covers 14 residues.